Listed below are T cell receptor beta chains from one sample, sequenced in a study of blood T cells in healthy people across ages. TCRdb itself ran the 5' RACE reads through MiXCR, one entry per CDR3 protein. Among 650,000 to 1,000,000 distinct CDR3 sequences, 35% to 40% were seen once, and the ten largest hold 10% to 15%. Material: blood. Receptors originate from a man between 18 and 35 years old in good health. CDR3s include the opening cysteine and the closing phenylalanine or tryptophan. Each record gives: CDR3 length, D gene, clone size, J gene, V gene, CDR3 DNA, CDR3 protein. The D gene is left open where the match is weak. Clone size appears in some rows only: once, few, many, or a class for an expanded clone.

14 NA NA TRBJ1-1 TRBV3-1 TGTGCCAGCGGCCAAGAGGAAGAGGGGGTTGGAGCTTTCTTT CASGQEEEGVGAFF
15 NA few TRBJ1-2 TRBV20-1 TGCAGTGCTGTACCCTCAGGGGCGCCCGGTTATGGCTACACCTTC CSAVPSGAPGYGYTF
12 NA NA TRBJ2-7 TRBV10-3 TGTGCCATCAGTGGGACAGACTACGAGCAGTACTTC CAISGTDYEQYF
15 NA NA TRBJ2-5 TRBV5-1 TGCGCCAGCAGAAAATATACAGGGAAACAAGAGACCCAGTACTTC CASRKYTGKQETQYF
13 NA many TRBJ1-5 TRBV7-3 TGTGCCAGCAGCTCTAGCCCCAATCAGCCCCAGCATTTT CASSSSPNQPQHF
15 NA NA TRBJ1-5 TRBV4-3 TGCGCCAGCAGCCAAGTAACAGGGTCGCGGCAGCCCCAGCATTTT CASSQVTGSRQPQHF
14 NA few TRBJ1-5 TRBV12-3/TRBV12-4 TGTGCCAGCCACGACAGTGGATTTAGCCGGCCCCAGCATTTT CASHDSGFSRPQHF
15 NA NA TRBJ2-7 TRBV24-1 TGTGCCACCAGTGCCGGCCACTCCTTGACCTACGAGCAGTACTTC CATSAGHSLTYEQYF
15 NA few TRBJ1-6 TRBV12-3/TRBV12-4 TGTGCCAGTTCCTCGGGTGGGACCTATAATTCACCCCTCCACTTT CASSSGGTYNSPLHF
19 TRBD2 NA TRBJ2-1 TRBV29-1 TGCAGCGTTGGAAGCGGAGCGGGGGGCCGGGTTTCGCTCTACAATGAGCAGTTCTTC CSVGSGAGGRVSLYNEQFF
14 NA few TRBJ2-5 TRBV2 TGTGCCAGCAGTTCCCTGGGGGTTGGGGATGAGCAGTACTTC CASSSLGVGDEQYF
17 NA NA TRBJ1-5 TRBV6-1 TGTGCCAGCAGTGAAGTCTGGGGGCGCGTAAGCAATCAGCCCCAGCATTTT CASSEVWGRVSNQPQHF
15 NA many TRBJ2-1 TRBV9 TGTGCCAGCAGCGTGGGGAGGACCACCTACAATGAGCAGTTCTTC CASSVGRTTYNEQFF
15 NA few TRBJ1-2 TRBV6-5 TGTGCCAGCAGTTACCAAGTGGAGGGGATCCATGGCTACACCTTC CASSYQVEGIHGYTF
11 NA NA TRBJ2-5 TRBV27 TGTGCCAGCGGCGAATCAGGGGCCCAGTACTTC CASGESGAQYF
16 TRBD1 few TRBJ2-4 TRBV7-2 TGTGCCAGCAGCTTACTCGTCGGGACAGCCACGAACATTCAGTACTTC CASSLLVGTATNIQYF
13 NA few TRBJ2-5 TRBV20-1 TGCAGTGCTAGAGAGACCTGGGGTGAGACCCAGTACTTC CSARETWGETQYF
12 TRBD1 few TRBJ1-2 TRBV20-1 TGCAGTGCTACGGGACAGGCTTCTGGCTACACCTTC CSATGQASGYTF
16 TRBD2 few TRBJ2-5 TRBV20-1 TGCAGTGCTAGAGATCGGGATAGCGGGGTAAGCGGTGAGCAGTACTTC CSARDRDSGVSGEQYF
17 NA few TRBJ1-1 TRBV12-3/TRBV12-4 TGTGCCAGCACGGTGGATTGGGGAGGGACTTGGCACACTGAAGCTTTCTTT CASTVDWGGTWHTEAFF
19 TRBD2 NA TRBJ2-3 TRBV7-2 TGTGCCAGCAGCTCGTCGCTTTTGGGACTAGCGGGAAGCACAGATACGCAGTATTTT CASSSSLLGLAGSTDTQYF